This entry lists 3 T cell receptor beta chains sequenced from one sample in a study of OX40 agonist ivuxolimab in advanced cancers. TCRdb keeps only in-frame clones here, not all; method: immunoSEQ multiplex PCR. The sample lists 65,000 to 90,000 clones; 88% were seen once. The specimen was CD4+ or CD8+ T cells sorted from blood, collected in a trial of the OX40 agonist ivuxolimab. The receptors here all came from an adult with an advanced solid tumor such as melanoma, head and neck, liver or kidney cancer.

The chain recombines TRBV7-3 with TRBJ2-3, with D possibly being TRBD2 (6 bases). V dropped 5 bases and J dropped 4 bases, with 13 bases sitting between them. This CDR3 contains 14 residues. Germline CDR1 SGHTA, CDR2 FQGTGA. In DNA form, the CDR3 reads TGTGCCAGCAGCCCCCAGTCGGGGGCAGATACGCAGTATTTT. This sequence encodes CASSPQSGADTQYF.

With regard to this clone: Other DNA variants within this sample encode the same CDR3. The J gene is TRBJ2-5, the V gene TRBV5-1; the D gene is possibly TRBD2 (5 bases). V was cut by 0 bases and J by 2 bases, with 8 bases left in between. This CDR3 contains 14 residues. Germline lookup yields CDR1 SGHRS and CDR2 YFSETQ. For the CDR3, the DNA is TGCGCCAGCAGCTTGGCGGGATCTCAAGAGACCCAGTACTTC. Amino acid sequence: CASSLAGSQETQYF. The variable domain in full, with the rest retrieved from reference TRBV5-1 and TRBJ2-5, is KAGVTQTPRYLIKTRGQQVTLSCSPISGHRSVSWYQQTPGQGLQFLFEYFSETQRNKGNFPGRFSGRQFSNSRSEMNVSTLELGDSALYLCASSLAGSQETQYFGPGTRLLVL.

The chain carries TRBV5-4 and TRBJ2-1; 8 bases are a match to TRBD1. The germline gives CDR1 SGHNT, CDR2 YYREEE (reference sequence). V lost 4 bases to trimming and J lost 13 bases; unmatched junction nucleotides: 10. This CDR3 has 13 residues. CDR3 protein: CASSPGQVGAQFF. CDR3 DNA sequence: TGTGCCAGCAGCCCGGGACAGGTAGGGGCCCAGTTCTTC.